This TCR beta chain stems from a study of control samples from healthy donors and cancer patients. CDR3 length: 16 residues. The germline V gene encodes CDR1 ENHRY and CDR2 SYGVKD. With V trimmed by 5 bases and J by 6 bases, 9 bases remained unmatched. The repertoire was sequenced with immunoSEQ multiplex PCR; TCRdb's copy has only in-frame clones and lacks some. The sample has about 120,000 clones, 89% seen once. The source is a man in his fifties in good health. The V call is TRBV10-3, the J call TRBJ2-1; 11 bases map to TRBD2. Sequenced input: blood. CDR3 region: CAISMISGGVRNEQFF. The CDR3 nucleotides are TGTGCCATCAGTATGATTAGCGGGGGGGTTCGCAATGAGCAGTTCTTC.